These T cell receptor beta chains were read from a single sample in a study of T-cell reconstitution after alpha-beta-depleted transplantation in children. Each CDR3 protein gets one entry after TCRdb re-called the PCR reads with MiXCR. The data contain a few hundred thousand distinct CDR3 sequences, roughly 10% of them singletons. The sample was PBMCs, taken before TCRalphabeta/CD19-depleted stem cell transplant. The origin of the receptors is a child younger than two with acute myeloid leukemia, due to receive a stem cell transplant. CDR3s include the opening cysteine and the closing phenylalanine or tryptophan. Each record gives: clone size, J gene, D gene, V gene, CDR3 protein, CDR3 DNA. D genes are given only for firm matches. Only part of the rows carry a size: once, few, many, or a class if the clone is expanded.

>many|TRBJ1-2|TRBD1|TRBV5-1
CASSLGGTANYGYTF
TGCGCCAGCAGCTTGGGAGGGACAGCCAACTATGGCTACACCTTC
>NA|TRBJ2-2|TRBD1|TRBV19
CASSTGTGNTGELFF
TGTGCCAGTAGTACCGGGACAGGGAACACCGGGGAGCTGTTTTTT
>many|TRBJ2-1|TRBD2|TRBV20-1
CSASGTSGYNEQFF
TGCAGTGCTAGTGGGACTAGCGGATACAATGAGCAGTTCTTC
>NA|TRBJ2-1|TRBD1|TRBV24-1
CATSDTTGTELYNEQFF
TGTGCCACCAGTGATACGACCGGGACAGAGCTTTACAATGAGCAGTTCTTC
>many|TRBJ1-1|TRBD1|TRBV20-1
CSARDPDRGPSEAFF
TGCAGTGCTAGAGATCCGGACAGGGGGCCTTCTGAAGCTTTCTTT
>many|TRBJ2-3|NA|TRBV28
CASSFGGPTDTQYF
TGTGCCAGCAGTTTTGGGGGGCCCACAGATACGCAGTATTTT
>many|TRBJ1-5|NA|TRBV20-1
CSADPGQDSNQPQHF
TGCAGTGCGGATCCGGGACAAGATAGCAATCAGCCCCAGCATTTT
>few|TRBJ1-2|NA|TRBV3-1
CASSPRSGANYGYTF
TGTGCCAGCAGCCCCCGGTCAGGAGCTAACTATGGCTACACCTTC
>many|TRBJ2-1|TRBD2|TRBV2
CASSEAGEGKQFF
TGTGCCAGCAGTGAAGCGGGGGAGGGGAAGCAGTTCTTC
>many|TRBJ2-1|TRBD2|TRBV5-1
CASSLDGGDNEQFF
TGCGCCAGCAGCTTGGATGGGGGGGACAATGAGCAGTTCTTC
>NA|TRBJ2-1|TRBD2|TRBV6-5
CASSSELAGSHNEQFF
TGTGCCAGCAGTTCCGAACTAGCGGGGAGCCACAATGAGCAGTTCTTC
>NA|TRBJ2-5|NA|TRBV5-1
CARGSRAGEETQYF
TGTGCCAGGGGCTCCAGGGCGGGAGAAGAGACCCAGTACTTC
>many|TRBJ1-1|NA|TRBV6-5
CASRLNLGDENTEAFF
TGTGCCAGCAGGCTGAACCTGGGGGACGAGAACACTGAAGCTTTCTTT
>many|TRBJ2-7|NA|TRBV28
CASSRQNNEQYF
TGTGCCAGCAGCCGACAGAATAACGAGCAGTACTTC
>many|TRBJ2-3|TRBD1|TRBV25-1
CASRTGESGDTQYF
TGTGCCAGCAGGACAGGGGAGTCTGGGGATACGCAGTATTTT
>many|TRBJ2-1|TRBD1|TRBV10-3
CAISVKQGQPDNEQFF
TGTGCCATCAGTGTAAAGCAGGGACAGCCAGACAATGAGCAGTTCTTC
>many|TRBJ2-7|TRBD1|TRBV28
CASITGGGGPGYEQYF
TGTGCCAGCATTACAGGGGGCGGAGGACCAGGTTACGAGCAGTACTTC
>many|TRBJ2-1|TRBD2|TRBV20-1
CSAPSGSSYNEQFF
TGCAGTGCTCCTAGCGGGAGCTCCTACAATGAGCAGTTCTTC
>few|TRBJ2-1|TRBD2|TRBV20-1
CSARTSGRRYNEQFF
TGCAGTGCACGGACTAGCGGGAGACGCTACAATGAGCAGTTCTTC
>many|TRBJ1-3|TRBD1|TRBV10-2
CASSDRQGRNTIYF
TGCGCCAGCAGTGACCGACAGGGAAGAAACACCATATATTTT
>many|TRBJ1-1|NA|TRBV10-3
CAISGGNTEAFF
TGTGCCATCAGTGGGGGCAACACTGAAGCTTTCTTT
>many|TRBJ2-7|TRBD2|TRBV15
CATRLAGVDEQYF
TGTGCCACCAGACTAGCGGGAGTCGACGAGCAGTACTTC
>few|TRBJ2-6|NA|TRBV30
CAWSTGPGANVLTF
TGTGCCTGGAGTACGGGGCCCGGGGCCAACGTCCTGACTTTC
>many|TRBJ1-2|NA|TRBV6-5
CASSQFGYTF
TGTGCCAGCAGTCAATTTGGGTACACCTTC
>many|TRBJ2-1|TRBD2|TRBV5-1
CASSLANGGGYNEQFF
TGCGCCAGCAGCTTGGCCAATGGCGGGGGGTATAATGAGCAGTTCTTC
>few|TRBJ2-3|TRBD2|TRBV11-2
CASSLVLAGGRTDTQYF
TGTGCCAGCAGCTTAGTACTAGCGGGGGGACGCACAGATACGCAGTATTTT
>many|TRBJ1-2|NA|TRBV5-1
CASRVSGTDYGYTF
TGCGCCAGCAGGGTTTCCGGGACGGACTATGGCTACACCTTC
>many|TRBJ1-2|NA|TRBV28
CASSFNTGNYGYTF
TGTGCCAGCAGTTTCAATACAGGGAACTATGGCTACACCTTC
>many|TRBJ2-1|TRBD2|TRBV20-1
CSASDLALAGGLQFF
TGCAGTGCTAGTGACTTGGCCTTAGCGGGAGGGTTGCAGTTCTTC
>many|TRBJ2-7|NA|TRBV3-1
CASSPGGAREQYF
TGTGCCAGCAGCCCTGGGGGGGCGCGGGAGCAGTACTTC
>many|TRBJ2-7|NA|TRBV20-1
CSATGLYEQYF
TGCAGTGCGACGGGACTCTACGAGCAGTACTTC
>many|TRBJ1-4|NA|TRBV2
CASSEATGRKEKLFF
TGTGCCAGCAGTGAAGCAACCGGGAGAAAGGAAAAACTGTTTTTT
>many|TRBJ2-1|NA|TRBV24-1
CATSEGGTFNEQFF
TGTGCCACCAGTGAGGGCGGGACTTTCAATGAGCAGTTCTTC
>many|TRBJ1-1|NA|TRBV7-9
CASRWGWSDTEAFF
TGTGCCAGCAGATGGGGTTGGTCGGACACTGAAGCTTTCTTT
>many|TRBJ1-2|TRBD1|TRBV20-1
CSAGPTGIYGYTF
TGCAGTGCTGGACCGACAGGGATCTATGGCTACACCTTC
>many|TRBJ2-7|NA|TRBV6-2/TRBV6-3
CASSYPRGEQYF
TGTGCCAGCAGTTACCCCAGGGGCGAGCAGTACTTC
>NA|TRBJ2-7|NA|TRBV18
CASSPVGGQWTYEQYF
TGTGCCAGCTCACCAGTGGGGGGACAGTGGACCTACGAGCAGTACTTC
>few|TRBJ2-3|NA|TRBV3-1
CASSQVGKYRTDTQYF
TGTGCCAGCAGCCAAGTCGGGAAATATAGGACAGATACGCAGTATTTT
>many|TRBJ2-2|TRBD2|TRBV7-3
CASRLLAGGTGELFF
TGTGCCAGCAGGTTACTAGCGGGGGGAACCGGGGAGCTGTTTTTT
>many|TRBJ2-7|TRBD2|TRBV14
CASSQWTSEAYEQYF
TGTGCCAGCAGCCAGTGGACTAGCGAAGCCTACGAGCAGTACTTC